The 24 T cell receptor beta chains presented below share a single source sample, sequenced in a study of blood T cell repertoires in COVID-19. Measured with immunoSEQ multiplex PCR; TCRdb has only the in-frame clones, and not every one. The table shows tens of thousands of clones, with approximately 84% occurring only once. Sequenced: peripheral blood. The receptor set was obtained from a human donor in a cohort sampled during active COVID-19.

This sequence joins TRBV18 and TRBJ2-3, with D possibly matching TRBD2 (5 bases). Germline-derived CDR1 and CDR2 are KGHSH and LQKENI. The CDR3 covers 11 residues. Trimming removed 6 bases from V and 11 bases from J, with 12 bases in between. The DNA of the CDR3 is TGTGCCAGCTCCCCGGCCCGGGGGCAGTATTTT. This gives the protein CASSPARGQYF.

The chain links TRBV5-1 to TRBJ2-3; 7 nucleotides align to TRBD1. CDR3 size: 15 residues. V dropped 4 bases and J dropped 0; count of bases not matched to a gene: 5. CDR1 and CDR2 from the germline V gene are SGHRS and YFSETQ. CDR3 amino acids: CASSRDRPSTDTQYF. Written as DNA, the CDR3 is TGCGCCAGCAGCCGGGACAGACCTAGCACAGATACGCAGTATTTT.

The CDR3 reads CASSFLGEGLNTEAFF. As DNA, the CDR3 is TGCGCCAGCAGCTTTTTGGGGGAGGGTCTGAACACTGAAGCTTTCTTT. V usage is TRBV4-1 and J usage is TRBJ1-1, with TRBD1 as a possible D gene (5 bases). V lost 5 bases to trimming and J lost 0 bases, with 16 bases between them. Germline lookup yields CDR1 MGHRA and CDR2 YSYEKL. This CDR3 contains 16 residues.

The chain carries TRBV5-1 and TRBJ2-2; 8 bases agree with TRBD2. This CDR3 has 17 amino acids. V was pared by 0 bases and J by 5 bases, with 9 bases of the junction left unmatched. Germline V gives CDR1 SGHRS, CDR2 YFSETQ. The CDR3 DNA sequence: TGCGCCAGCAGCTTGGCTCCGGCGGGGGGCCTGACCGGGGAGCTGTTTTTT. Translation: CASSLAPAGGLTGELFF. The entire variable domain, with the rest obtained from reference TRBV5-1 and TRBJ2-2, is as follows: KAGVTQTPRYLIKTRGQQVTLSCSPISGHRSVSWYQQTPGQGLQFLFEYFSETQRNKGNFPGRFSGRQFSNSRSEMNVSTLELGDSALYLCASSLAPAGGLTGELFFGEGSRLTVL.

The rearrangement joins TRBV19 to TRBJ1-6; 8 positions match TRBD1. This CDR3 has 15 amino acids. V was pared by 5 bases and J by 8 bases, with 8 bases of the junction left unmatched. Germline CDR1 reads LNHDA; CDR2 reads SQIVND (reference sequence). CDR3 sequence: CASSPDRGLHSPLHF. For the CDR3, the DNA is TGTGCCAGTAGTCCCGACAGGGGCCTCCATTCACCCCTCCACTTT.

The chain joins TRBV7-9 to TRBJ2-1; D perhaps matches TRBD1 (5 bases). V lost 2 bases, J lost 6 bases, and 11 bases lay in between. Germline loops: CDR1 SEHNR, CDR2 FQNEAQ (reference sequence). The CDR3 loop spans 14 amino acids. CDR3 in DNA: TGTGCCAGCAGCTTAACCCAGGGAAGCAATGAGCAGTTCTTC. It translates to CASSLTQGSNEQFF.

This chain connects TRBV18 to TRBJ1-6; D call uncertain. The CDR3 has 13 amino acids. V was cut by 2 bases and J by 9 bases, with 8 bases left in between. Per the germline V gene, CDR1 is KGHSH and CDR2 is LQKENI. CDR3 loop: CASSPGSGSPLHF. The CDR3, as DNA: TGTGCCAGCTCACCAGGGTCGGGTTCACCCCTCCACTTT.

The chain has TRBV4-2 and TRBJ2-7; 11 bases agree with TRBD1. The length of the CDR3 is 15 residues. Unmatched junction bases numbered 3, after V lost 1 base and J lost 4 bases. Germline V lookup: CDR1 LGHNA, CDR2 YNFKEQ. Written as DNA, the CDR3 is TGTGCCAGCAGCCAAGGGACAGGGGGCGCGTACGAGCAGTACTTC. It yields the protein CASSQGTGGAYEQYF.

The V gene is TRBV29-1, the J gene TRBJ1-5; D gene unclear. CDR3 length: 12 amino acids. The germline V and J ends were trimmed by 4 bases and 5 bases, with 9 bases remaining between them. Germline V gene data show CDR1 as SQVTM and CDR2 as ANQGSEA. CDR3: CSVGGFDQPQHF. DNA for the CDR3: TGCAGCGTTGGAGGGTTTGATCAGCCCCAGCATTTT.

The V and J genes are TRBV12-3 or TRBV12-4 and TRBJ1-5, with TRBD1 matching 7 bases. The CDR3 runs 13 residues. Unmatched junction bases numbered 4, after V lost 5 bases and J lost 6 bases. CDR3 residues: CASSPPGGQPQHF. For the CDR3, the DNA is TGTGCCAGCAGTCCACCAGGGGGTCAGCCCCAGCATTTT.

The chain joins TRBV21-1 to TRBJ2-7; the table assigns TRBD1, which was not confirmed against the DNA. TRBV21-1 constitutes a pseudogene. The CDR3 is 13 amino acids. The CDR3 loop reads CARKSGQGNEQYF. In DNA, the CDR3 is TGTGCCAGAAAGTCAGGACAGGGGAACGAGCAGTACTTC.

The chain employs TRBV28 and TRBJ1-1; D is uncertain. Per the germline V gene, CDR1 is MDHEN and CDR2 is SYDVKM. CDR3 length: 13 residues. V was cut by 6 bases and J by 0 bases, with 8 bases left in between. CDR3 sequence reads: CASSRLMNTEAFF. CDR3 sequence (DNA): TGTGCCAGCAGCCGACTTATGAACACTGAAGCTTTCTTT.

V and J are TRBV9 and TRBJ2-1, with 13 bases aligning to TRBD2. This CDR3 spans 15 amino acids. Germline CDR1 reads SGDLS; CDR2 reads YYNGEE. The V gene end was trimmed by 4 bases and the J gene end by 8 bases; junction bases not matched to a gene: 6. DNA of the CDR3: TGTGCCAGCAGCCCCGGGACTAGCGGGGTGTATGAGCAGTTCTTC. The encoded protein is CASSPGTSGVYEQFF. Full variable domain (outside the CDR3, taken from reference TRBV9 and TRBJ2-1): DSGVTQTPKHLITATGQRVTLRCSPRSGDLSVYWYQQSLDQGLQFLIQYYNGEERAKGNILERFSAQQFPDLHSELNLSSLELGDSALYFCASSPGTSGVYEQFFGPGTRLTVL.

The rearrangement links TRBV5-1 to TRBJ2-2; 11 bases align to TRBD2. This CDR3 spans 15 amino acids. V dropped 2 bases and J dropped 6; count of bases not matched to a gene: 3. CDR1 and CDR2 from the germline V gene are SGHRS and YFSETQ. This CDR3 reads CASSFLAGGAGELFF. The CDR3 bases are TGCGCCAGCAGCTTCCTAGCGGGGGGCGCCGGGGAGCTGTTTTTT. Full variable domain (remainder filled in from reference TRBV5-1 and TRBJ2-2): KAGVTQTPRYLIKTRGQQVTLSCSPISGHRSVSWYQQTPGQGLQFLFEYFSETQRNKGNFPGRFSGRQFSNSRSEMNVSTLELGDSALYLCASSFLAGGAGELFFGEGSRLTVL.

This clone was seen only a few times. V is TRBV2 and J is TRBJ2-2; 10 nucleotides align to TRBD2. The junction had 7 bases not matched to a gene; V was cut back by 6 bases and J by 6 bases. Germline V gene lookup returns CDR1 SNHLY and CDR2 FYNNEI. The CDR3 is 15 amino acids. The CDR3 sequence is CASSLAGDIAGELFF. The CDR3 bases are TGTGCCAGCAGCCTAGCGGGGGATATTGCCGGGGAGCTGTTTTTT.

The genes are TRBV2 and TRBJ1-5; no firm D call. Trimming pared 5 bases from V and 0 bases from J, leaving 11 bases between. Germline assignment: CDR1 SNHLY and CDR2 FYNNEI. The CDR3 is 15 amino acids. For the CDR3, the DNA is TGTGCCAGCAGTCCAGAAATCTCTAGCAATCAGCCCCAGCATTTT. Amino acid sequence: CASSPEISSNQPQHF.

This CDR3 reads CASRYGNTDTQYF. In nucleotides, the CDR3 is TGTGCCAGCAGATACGGGAACACAGATACGCAGTATTTT. The chain carries TRBV7-9 and TRBJ2-3; TRBD2 is a possible D gene (5 bases). The germline gives CDR1 SEHNR, CDR2 FQNEAQ (reference sequence). The CDR3 sequence is 13 residues long. V lost 6 bases to trimming and J lost 2 bases, with 9 bases between them.

This chain connects TRBV25-1 to TRBJ2-7; the D gene is possibly TRBD2 (6 bases). The germline V gene has CDR1 MGHDK and CDR2 SYGVNS. The CDR3 has 13 amino acids. V lost 3 bases and J 0 bases, leaving 6 bases between the germline ends. In DNA form, the CDR3 reads TGTGCCAGCAGTGACGGGGGCTCCTACGAGCAGTACTTC. The encoded protein is CASSDGGSYEQYF.

This rearrangement joins TRBV7-9 to TRBJ1-4; a weak D match, TRBD1 (5 bases). This CDR3 is built from 12 residues. Trimming removed 5 bases from V and 6 bases from J, with 7 bases in between. Germline loops: CDR1 SEHNR, CDR2 FQNEAQ (reference sequence). CDR3 sequence (DNA): TGTGCCAGCAGCCTGACAGATGAAAAACTGTTTTTT. Its translation is CASSLTDEKLFF.

The chain joins TRBV1 to TRBJ2-3; the table calls TRBD2, which could not be checked here. TRBV1 is designated a pseudogene. The CDR3 is 17 residues long. The CDR3 region is CTSSQVAREDCTDTQYF. As DNA, the CDR3 is TGCACCAGCAGCCAAGTTGCCAGGGAGGACTGCACAGATACGCAGTATTTT.

The V gene is TRBV12-3 or TRBV12-4, the J gene TRBJ2-3; no clear D. The V and J ends lost 3 bases and 4 bases respectively, with 8 bases between them. This CDR3 spans 13 amino acids. For the CDR3, the DNA is TGTGCCAGCAGTTTCACCGAGGCAGATACGCAGTATTTT. Protein: CASSFTEADTQYF.

V is TRBV4-3 and J is TRBJ2-7, with 9 bases identical to TRBD1. V shed 7 bases and J 4 bases; nucleotides not matched to a gene: 14. Germline CDR1 reads LGHNA; CDR2 reads YSLEER. The CDR3 loop spans 16 amino acids. CDR3 loop: CASTGSRDRDLYEQYF. The CDR3 DNA reads TGCGCCAGCACCGGAAGCCGGGACAGGGATCTATACGAGCAGTACTTC.

This sequence joins TRBV4-3 and TRBJ2-7; tentative D call: TRBD1 (5 bases). V was trimmed by 0 bases and J by 2 bases, leaving 23 bases between them. The CDR3 contains 19 residues. Germline V gene data show CDR1 as LGHNA and CDR2 as YSLEER. CDR3 residues: CASSQEFAGWSPTAYEQYF. For the CDR3, the DNA is TGCGCCAGCAGCCAAGAATTCGCAGGGTGGTCCCCGACCGCCTACGAGCAGTACTTC.

V usage is TRBV5-6 and J usage is TRBJ2-1; 7 bases agree with TRBD2. V lost 7 bases, J lost 4 bases, and 11 bases stayed unmatched. In germline, CDR1 is SGHDT, CDR2 YYEEEE. The CDR3 is 15 residues long. CDR3: CASDAGRGRYNEQFF. CDR3 DNA sequence: TGTGCCAGCGACGCAGGGCGGGGGAGGTACAATGAGCAGTTCTTC.